The rows below give T cell receptor beta chains drawn from one sample of a study of blood T cell repertoires in COVID-19. Profiling relied on immunoSEQ multiplex PCR, and the TCRdb table lists in-frame clones only, not all of them. The data contain about 260,000 clones, about 90% of them singletons. Sequences were obtained from peripheral blood. The receptors were gathered from a woman aged 40 to 50 who had recovered from COVID-19. CDR3s include the opening cysteine and the closing phenylalanine or tryptophan. The D gene is left open where the match is weak. Clone size is stated in some rows and not others, as once, few, many or a class when expanded.

v_gene	j_gene	abundance	d_gene	CDR3aa	CDR3nt
TRBV5-1	TRBJ1-2	few	TRBD1	CASSSEGAGYGYTF	TGCGCCAGCAGCTCCGAGGGGGCGGGCTATGGCTACACCTTC
TRBV4-1	TRBJ2-7	-	TRBD2	CASSGASGGVFHEQYF	TGCGCCAGCAGTGGTGCTAGCGGGGGCGTTTTCCACGAGCAGTACTTC
TRBV7-9	TRBJ1-4	-	TRBD1	CASSPRQGRGEKLFF	TGTGCCAGCAGCCCCCGACAGGGTCGAGGGGAAAAACTGTTTTTT
TRBV6-2/TRBV6-3	TRBJ1-2	-	TRBD1	CASSSRGRIEGYGYTF	TGTGCCAGCAGTTCCAGGGGGCGAATCGAGGGATATGGCTACACCTTC
TRBV6-4	TRBJ1-2	-	TRBD1	CASSDDRGDGYTF	TGTGCCAGCAGTGACGACAGGGGGGATGGCTACACCTTC
TRBV27	TRBJ1-6	-	-	CASSWGRQASPLHF	TGTGCCAGCAGTTGGGGCCGACAGGCTTCACCCCTCCACTTT
TRBV4-1	TRBJ2-5	-	-	CASSHTGNLETQYF	TGCGCCAGCAGCCATACAGGGAACTTGGAGACCCAGTACTTC
TRBV2	TRBJ1-1	-	TRBD1	CASSYRGRDTEAFF	TGTGCCAGCAGTTATAGGGGGCGCGACACTGAAGCTTTCTTT
TRBV6-6	TRBJ2-1	-	-	CASSRSQGHEQFF	TGTGCCAGCAGTCGATCACAGGGTCATGAGCAGTTCTTC
TRBV6-4	TRBJ1-2	-	-	CASSDSRGNYGYTF	TGTGCCAGCAGTGACTCTAGAGGGAACTATGGCTACACCTTC
TRBV11-2	TRBJ1-3	-	TRBD1	CASSLLRQGRRNTIYF	TGTGCCAGCAGCTTACTTCGACAGGGTAGAAGAAACACCATATATTTT
TRBV25-1	TRBJ2-6	-	-	CASSPSGGANVLTF	TGTGCCAGCAGTCCCTCAGGAGGGGCCAACGTCCTGACTTTC
TRBV10-3	TRBJ1-5	-	TRBD1	CAIRQSGQGGQPQHF	TGTGCCATCAGACAGTCTGGACAGGGAGGCCAGCCCCAGCATTTT
TRBV27	TRBJ2-7	-	-	CASSPQYPYEQYF	TGTGCCAGCAGCCCACAATACCCCTACGAGCAGTACTTC
TRBV30	TRBJ1-2	-	-	CAWSRQDFYGYTF	TGTGCCTGGAGTCGTCAGGATTTTTATGGCTACACCTTC
TRBV6-5	TRBJ1-2	-	TRBD1	CASRNPGQDPFF	TGTGCCAGCAGAAACCCGGGACAGGACCCATTCTTC
TRBV6-2/TRBV6-3	TRBJ2-3	once	TRBD2	CASSYLASGGAKLDTQYF	TGTGCCAGCAGTTACTTGGCTAGCGGGGGCGCAAAGCTAGATACGCAGTATTTT
TRBV30	TRBJ2-4	-	-	CAWSPKAGFSIQYF	TGTGCCTGGAGCCCAAAGGCAGGGTTCAGCATTCAGTACTTC
TRBV6-5	TRBJ1-5	-	TRBD1	CASSPSGQRNQPQHF	TGTGCCAGCAGTCCCTCGGGACAGCGAAATCAGCCCCAGCATTTT
TRBV11-2	TRBJ2-3	-	TRBD2	CASSFPTSGGAGGTDTQYF	TGTGCCAGCAGCTTCCCCACTAGCGGGGGGGCCGGGGGCACAGATACGCAGTATTTT
TRBV7-9	TRBJ2-4	-	-	CASSSYATGKNIQYF	TGTGCCAGCAGCTCGTACGCGACAGGAAAAAACATTCAGTACTTC
TRBV5-1	TRBJ2-3	-	TRBD2	CASSSPVGLAGSPPDTQYF	TGCGCCAGCAGCTCTCCCGTTGGACTAGCGGGGTCCCCCCCAGATACGCAGTATTTT
TRBV6-5	TRBJ2-2	-	-	CASSYRAGPIGELFF	TGTGCCAGCAGTTACAGGGCAGGGCCGATCGGGGAGCTGTTTTTT
TRBV27	TRBJ1-2	-	TRBD1	CASSRDSRNGYTF	TGTGCCAGCAGCAGGGACAGTCGTAATGGCTACACCTTC
TRBV6-5	TRBJ2-7	-	-	CASSSRGKGYEQYF	TGTGCCAGCAGTTCGAGGGGGAAAGGCTACGAGCAGTACTTC
TRBV5-1	TRBJ2-2	-	TRBD1	CATRASTGGEELFF	TGCGCCACCCGCGCATCGACAGGGGGCGAGGAGCTGTTTTTT
TRBV3-1/TRBV3-2	TRBJ2-2	-	TRBD2	CASSPRLAGGLTGELFF	TGTGCCAGCAGCCCTCGACTAGCGGGGGGCCTCACCGGGGAGCTGTTTTTT
TRBV19	TRBJ2-3	-	TRBD1	CASSLAWTGYTDTQYF	TGTGCCAGTAGCCTTGCTTGGACAGGGTACACAGATACGCAGTATTTT
TRBV6-5	TRBJ1-5	-	-	CASSNRDYNQPQHF	TGTGCCAGCAGCAACCGGGATTACAATCAGCCCCAGCATTTT
TRBV7-7	TRBJ2-1	-	-	CASSLESTVYNEQFF	TGTGCCAGCAGCTTAGAGTCGACAGTCTACAATGAGCAGTTCTTC
TRBV30	TRBJ2-5	-	-	CAWSVMGGQETQYF	TGTGCCTGGAGTGTTATGGGGGGACAAGAGACCCAGTACTTC
TRBV11-2	TRBJ1-1	-	-	CASSLPRVEAFF	TGTGCCAGCAGCCTGCCGCGTGTTGAAGCTTTCTTT
TRBV19	TRBJ1-5	-	-	CASSTQLSNQPQHF	TGTGCCAGTAGTACCCAACTCAGCAATCAGCCCCAGCATTTT
TRBV12-3/TRBV12-4	TRBJ1-2	few	-	CASSLEEGYGYTF	TGTGCCAGCAGTTTAGAAGAGGGCTATGGCTACACCTTC
TRBV5-6	TRBJ1-5	-	-	CASSFGGAGPSNQPQHF	TGTGCCAGCAGCTTCGGGGGGGCAGGTCCTAGCAATCAGCCCCAGCATTTT
TRBV5-6	TRBJ1-2	-	TRBD1	CASSLNRGHGYTF	TGTGCCAGCAGCTTGAACAGGGGCCATGGCTACACCTTC
TRBV4-3	TRBJ1-1	-	-	CASSLEEGAEAFF	TGCGCCAGCAGCCTCGAGGAAGGAGCTGAAGCTTTCTTT
TRBV7-9	TRBJ2-7	few	-	CASSRVAGIEQYF	TGTGCCAGCAGCCGAGTAGCAGGGATCGAGCAGTACTTC
TRBV19	TRBJ1-2	-	-	CASTPPGGDRLWGYTF	TGTGCCAGTACCCCCCCTGGAGGGGACCGCCTATGGGGCTACACCTTC
TRBV11-2	TRBJ2-7	-	TRBD1	CASSPGGSYEQYF	TGTGCCAGCAGCCCAGGGGGTTCCTACGAGCAGTACTTC
TRBV21-1	TRBJ2-5	-	-	CASSFPGHMQETQYF	TGTGCCAGCAGCTTCCCGGGACACATGCAAGAGACCCAGTACTTC
TRBV6-5	TRBJ1-6	once	TRBD1	CASRPGTGNSPLHF	TGTGCCAGCAGGCCCGGGACAGGGAATTCACCCCTCCACTTT
TRBV5-4	TRBJ1-2	-	-	CASTFGSRAYGYTF	TGTGCCAGCACCTTCGGGAGCAGGGCCTATGGCTACACCTTC
TRBV27	TRBJ2-7	-	-	CASCRLNGPYEQYF	TGTGCCAGCTGCCGTCTTAATGGCCCCTACGAGCAGTACTTC
TRBV5-6	TRBJ1-2	-	-	CASGSADGYTF	TGTGCCAGCGGATCTGCGGATGGCTACACCTTC
TRBV30	TRBJ2-5	-	-	CAWSVYLGGTQYF	TGTGCCTGGAGTGTATACCTAGGGGGGACCCAGTACTTC
TRBV6-5	TRBJ1-1	-	-	CASKGQLNTEAFF	TGTGCCAGCAAAGGACAGCTGAACACTGAAGCTTTCTTT
TRBV5-1	TRBJ1-5	-	-	CASSPGGSNQPQHF	TGCGCCAGCAGCCCGGGGGGCAGCAATCAGCCCCAGCATTTT
TRBV7-3	TRBJ2-1	once	-	CASSLARINEQFF	TGTGCCAGCAGCTTAGCCAGGATCAATGAGCAGTTCTTC
TRBV29-1	TRBJ1-1	-	-	CSGVVDMNTEAFF	TGCAGCGGGGTTGTGGACATGAACACTGAAGCTTTCTTT
TRBV9	TRBJ2-2	-	TRBD2	CASSVGNPRGATGELFF	TGTGCCAGCAGCGTAGGGAACCCGCGGGGGGCCACCGGGGAGCTGTTTTTT
TRBV4-1	TRBJ2-7	-	TRBD1	CASSNRGVLDRGNYEQYF	TGCGCCAGCAGCAACCGCGGGGTATTGGACAGGGGGAACTACGAGCAGTACTTC
TRBV28	TRBJ2-1	-	-	CAIKLVGEQFF	TGTGCCATCAAGTTAGTTGGTGAGCAGTTCTTC